Described below is a single TCR beta chain sequence and its context. The source of the sample is a study of T cells in Graves' hyperthyroidism and ophthalmopathy. Researchers amplified the TCR beta CDR3 regions from RNA transcripts. A first-round RT-PCR of the TCR CDR3 used the HTBI primer set. Using its own MiXCR run on the multiplex PCR reads, TCRdb lists one record per CDR3 protein. Of 600,000 to 750,000 distinct CDR3 sequences in the sample, 17% were seen once. Each patient was aged 18 to 65 and had newly diagnosed hyperthyroidism of under 2 months' duration. Diagnosing involved the use of clinical symptoms, serum thyroxine and TRAb, thyroid ultrasound and orbital computed tomography. Per the germline V gene, CDR1 is SGHDN and CDR2 is FVKESK. CDR3 size: 16 residues. Trimming cost V 4 bases and J 0 bases, with 13 bases left between them.

The sequence came from a man aged 45-65 years with Graves' hyperthyroidism. Specimen: blood. The chain couples TRBV14 to TRBJ1-5; the D gene is possibly TRBD1 (6 bases). As DNA, the CDR3 is TGTGCCAGCAGCCCCCCAGGGGTATATAGCAATCAGCCCCAGCATTTT. This translates into CASSPPGVYSNQPQHF.